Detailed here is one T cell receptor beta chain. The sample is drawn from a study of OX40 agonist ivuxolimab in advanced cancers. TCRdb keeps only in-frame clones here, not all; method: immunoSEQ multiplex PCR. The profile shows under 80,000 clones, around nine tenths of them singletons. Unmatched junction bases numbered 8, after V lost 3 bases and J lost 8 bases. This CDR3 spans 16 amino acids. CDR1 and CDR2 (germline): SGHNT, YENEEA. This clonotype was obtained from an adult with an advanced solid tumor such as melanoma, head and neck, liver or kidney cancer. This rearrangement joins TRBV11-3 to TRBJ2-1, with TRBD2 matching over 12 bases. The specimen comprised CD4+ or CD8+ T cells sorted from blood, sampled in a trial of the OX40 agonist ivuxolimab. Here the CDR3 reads CASSLGRTSGTDEQFF. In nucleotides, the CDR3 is TGTGCCAGCAGCTTGGGAAGGACTAGCGGGACAGATGAGCAGTTCTTC.